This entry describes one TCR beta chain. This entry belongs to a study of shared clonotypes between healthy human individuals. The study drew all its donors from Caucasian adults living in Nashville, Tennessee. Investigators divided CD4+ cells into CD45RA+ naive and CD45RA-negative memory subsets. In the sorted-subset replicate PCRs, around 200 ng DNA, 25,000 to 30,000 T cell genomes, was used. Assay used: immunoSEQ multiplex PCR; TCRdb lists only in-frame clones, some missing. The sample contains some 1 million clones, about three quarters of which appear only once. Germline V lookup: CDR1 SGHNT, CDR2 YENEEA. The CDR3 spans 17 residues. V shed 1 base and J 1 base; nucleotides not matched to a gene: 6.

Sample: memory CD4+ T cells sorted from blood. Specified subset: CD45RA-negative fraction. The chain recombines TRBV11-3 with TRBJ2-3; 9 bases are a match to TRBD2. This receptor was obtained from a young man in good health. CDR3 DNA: TGTGCCAGCAGCTTAGGGAAAGCGGGAGGAGGCACAGATACGCAGTATTTT. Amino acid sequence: CASSLGKAGGGTDTQYF. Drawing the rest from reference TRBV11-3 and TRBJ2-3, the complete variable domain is EAGVVQSPRYKIIEKKQPVAFWCNPISGHNTLYWYLQNLGQGPELLIRYENEEAVDDSQLPKDRFSAERLKGVDSTLKIQPAELGDSAVYLCASSLGKAGGGTDTQYFGPGTRLTVL.